This note documents a single T cell receptor beta chain sequence. This receptor's antigen is unknown. No base qualities exist here, and no much larger clone lies one base off it. The data derive from a study of blood T cell repertoires in COVID-19 (dated by TCRdb to the early 2020s). Study-wide context: The collaborator samples originated in the United States, Italy and Spain and spanned the acute and convalescent phases of COVID-19. The material from the prospective study consisted of cDNA or gDNA derived from T cells, B-cell-depleted T cells, or PBMCs. Deeply sampled blood TCRbeta repertoires from subjects exposed to, actively infected with, or recovered from COVID-19 were included in the dataset. The repertoires were made available in a free public database intended to serve as a resource for research on the immune response to SARS-CoV-2. The samples were drawn from two sources: the first 160 participants of the ongoing ImmuneRACE study, and fewer than 1,500 subjects contributed by 6 global collaborators. Nearly every sample came with metadata listing a de-identified subject ID, COVID-19 status, age in years and sex. Where available, HLA class I and class II types were taken from metadata supplied by the sample provider and were not determined by assay-based typing. The paper's findings and limits, for the study overall: How much clinical and demographic metadata was included differed by source and by participant, and the metadata was provided uncurated.

In the prospective study, participants were about 18 to 100 years old, resided in about two dozen geographic areas of the United States, and were enrolled through a virtual design. Cohort assignment in the prospective study relied on participant-reported clinical history from a screening survey and a study questionnaire. Each participant in the prospective study had whole blood, serum and a nasopharyngeal or oropharyngeal swab collected by mobile phlebotomists. Over an approximately two-month period, participants in the prospective study had the option of providing additional blood draws and questionnaires. Before DNA extraction, prospective study blood samples were shipped either frozen or at room temperature. The immunoSEQ Assay, a bias-controlled multiplex PCR, was used to amplify TCRbeta CDR3 regions from genomic DNA. On the authors' methods: The number of nucleated cells in each sample was estimated by amplification of reference gene primers within the assay. Sequence reads were collapsed and filtered to measure the absolute abundance of every unique TCRbeta CDR3 rearrangement. Productive Simpson clonality was computed per sample as the square root of Simpson's diversity index over productive rearrangements. TCRdb took over this immuneACCESS table, retaining in-frame rearrangements with V and J assigned. Such tables are incomplete; in checked studies, under half of the missing clones stem from an unresolved V gene, and the remainder is unexplained. Clone size and V and J calls were adopted from that table, with D and trimming inferred from the DNA. This sample holds approximately 140,000 clones; about 80% were observed only once. Approximately 2.4% of the sample is taken by the ten largest.

V was cut back by 2 bases and J by 2 bases, leaving a gap of 7 bases between them. The CDR3 runs 14 residues from the cysteine to the phenylalanine. Only CDR3 DNA is held: 42 bases, read in frame from base 1. Based on the germline V gene, the CDR1 and CDR2 sequences are SGHRS and YFSETQ. The sample consisted of PBMCs or T cells enriched from blood (not recorded which). This sequence was found in a man between 40 and 49 years old with acute COVID-19. Here the chain combines TRBV5-1 and TRBJ2-2; TRBD2 is a possible D gene, resting on 5 matching bases. The CDR3 region: CASSFTGNTGELFF. The base sequence is TGCGCCAGCAGCTTTACGGGAAACACCGGGGAGCTGTTTTTT.